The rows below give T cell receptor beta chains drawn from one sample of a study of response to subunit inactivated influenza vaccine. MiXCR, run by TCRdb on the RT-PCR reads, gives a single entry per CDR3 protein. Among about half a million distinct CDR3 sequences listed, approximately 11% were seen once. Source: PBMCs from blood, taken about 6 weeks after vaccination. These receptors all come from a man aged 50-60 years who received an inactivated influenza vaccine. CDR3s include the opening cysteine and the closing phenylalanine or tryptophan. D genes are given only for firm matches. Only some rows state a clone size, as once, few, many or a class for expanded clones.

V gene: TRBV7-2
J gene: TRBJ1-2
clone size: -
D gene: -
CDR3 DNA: TGTGCCAGCCACCAGCGGCCAGGTTATGGCTACACCTTC
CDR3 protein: CASHQRPGYGYTF

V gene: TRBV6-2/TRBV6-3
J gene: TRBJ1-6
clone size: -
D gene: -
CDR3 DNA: TGTGCCAGCGGGCGGCCTAATTCACCCCTCCACTTT
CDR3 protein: CASGRPNSPLHF

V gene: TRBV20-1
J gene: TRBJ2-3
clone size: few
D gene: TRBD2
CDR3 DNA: TGCAGTGCTAGAGATTACAGCGGGAGGGCCACAGATACGCAGTATTTT
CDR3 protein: CSARDYSGRATDTQYF

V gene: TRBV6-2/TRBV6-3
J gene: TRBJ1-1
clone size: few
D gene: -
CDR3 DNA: TGTGCCAGCAGTTTATCGGAAACGACTGAAGCTTTCTTT
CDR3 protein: CASSLSETTEAFF

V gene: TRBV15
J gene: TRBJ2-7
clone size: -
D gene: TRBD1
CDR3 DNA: TGTGCCACCAGCGGTAGGACAGGGGGAGACGAGCAGTACTTC
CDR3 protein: CATSGRTGGDEQYF

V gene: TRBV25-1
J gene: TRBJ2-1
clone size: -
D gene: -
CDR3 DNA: TGTGCCAGCAGTGATTTGACTGACTACAATGAGCAGTTCTTC
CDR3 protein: CASSDLTDYNEQFF

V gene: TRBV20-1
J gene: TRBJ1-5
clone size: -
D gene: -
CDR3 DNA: TGCAGTGCTAACAAGTCGGGACGGAGGAATCAGCCCCAGCATTTT
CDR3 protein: CSANKSGRRNQPQHF

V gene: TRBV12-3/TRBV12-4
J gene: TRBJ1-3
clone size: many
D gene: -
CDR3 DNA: TGTGCCAGCAGTTTAGGGGAGGGCTCTGGAAACACCATATATTTT
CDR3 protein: CASSLGEGSGNTIYF

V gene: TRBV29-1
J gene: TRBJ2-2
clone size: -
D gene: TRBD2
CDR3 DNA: TGCAGCGTTTCTAAGACTAGCACAGCCGGGGAGCTGTTTTTT
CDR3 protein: CSVSKTSTAGELFF

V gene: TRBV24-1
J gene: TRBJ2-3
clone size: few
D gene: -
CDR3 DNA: TGTGCCACCAGTGGGCTGGGACACTTCACAGATACGCAGTATTTT
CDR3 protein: CATSGLGHFTDTQYF

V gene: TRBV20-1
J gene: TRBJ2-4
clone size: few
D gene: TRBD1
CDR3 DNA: TGCAGTGCGCAAGGGACAGCAGGGAACATTCAGTACTTC
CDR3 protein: CSAQGTAGNIQYF

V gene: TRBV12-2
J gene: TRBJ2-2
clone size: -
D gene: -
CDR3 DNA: TGTGCAAGTCGCTTAGGACGGGCGAACACCGGGGAGCTGTTTTTT
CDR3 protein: CASRLGRANTGELFF

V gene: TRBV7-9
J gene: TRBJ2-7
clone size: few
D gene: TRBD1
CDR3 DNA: TGTGCCAGCAGCCTACGTAAGGGGGCGGAAGAGCAGTACTTC
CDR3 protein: CASSLRKGAEEQYF

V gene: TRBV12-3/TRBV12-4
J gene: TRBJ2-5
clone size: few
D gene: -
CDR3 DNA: TGTGCCAGCAGTTCCACGATCACAGGGTTGGAGACCCAGTACTTC
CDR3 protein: CASSSTITGLETQYF

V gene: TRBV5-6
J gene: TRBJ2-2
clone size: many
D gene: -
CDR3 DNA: TGTGCCAGCAGCTTGCCATTCACCGGGGAGCTGTTTTTT
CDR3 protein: CASSLPFTGELFF

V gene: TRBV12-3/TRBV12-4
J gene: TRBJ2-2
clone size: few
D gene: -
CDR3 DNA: TGTGCCAGCAGTCCTTCTAGGGAGCTGTTTTTT
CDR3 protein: CASSPSRELFF

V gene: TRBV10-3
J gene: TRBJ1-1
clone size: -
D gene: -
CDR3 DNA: TGTGCCATCAGTGGACAGCTCATGAACACTGAAGCTTTCTTT
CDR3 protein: CAISGQLMNTEAFF

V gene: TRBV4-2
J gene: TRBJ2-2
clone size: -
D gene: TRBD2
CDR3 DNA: TGTGCCAGCAGCCGGGGGACTAGCGATGCCGGGGAGCTGTTTTTT
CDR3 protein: CASSRGTSDAGELFF

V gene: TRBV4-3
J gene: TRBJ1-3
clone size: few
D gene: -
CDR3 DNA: TGCGCCAGCAGCCAAGACCGCACGGGCCAAAGAAACACCATATATTTT
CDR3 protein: CASSQDRTGQRNTIYF

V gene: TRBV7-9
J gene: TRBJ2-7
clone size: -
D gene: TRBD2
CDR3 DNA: TGTGCCAGCAGCTCCAACAACGGGAGGGCGGTGTCGTACGAGCAGTACTTC
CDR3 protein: CASSSNNGRAVSYEQYF

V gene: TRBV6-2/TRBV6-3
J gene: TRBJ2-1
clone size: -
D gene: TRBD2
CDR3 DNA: TGTGCCAGCAGTTTGTGGACTAGCGGGAGGGACAGCTCCTACAATGAGCAGTTCTTC
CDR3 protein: CASSLWTSGRDSSYNEQFF

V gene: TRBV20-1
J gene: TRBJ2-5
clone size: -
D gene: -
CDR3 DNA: TGCAGTGCTAGTGGTGGGTTCGAGACCCAGTACTTC
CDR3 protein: CSASGGFETQYF

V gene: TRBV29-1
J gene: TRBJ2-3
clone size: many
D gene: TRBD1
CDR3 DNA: TGCAGCGGGAACCGGGACAGGGCAGGAGATACGCAGTATTTT
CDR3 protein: CSGNRDRAGDTQYF

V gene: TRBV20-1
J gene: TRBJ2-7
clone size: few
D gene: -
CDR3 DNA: TGCAGTGCTAGAGGTCCCTCCTTTTACGAGCAGTACTTC
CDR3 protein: CSARGPSFYEQYF

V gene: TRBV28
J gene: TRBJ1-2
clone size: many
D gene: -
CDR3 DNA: TGTGCCAGCAGTTTAACCGGGGACTATGGCTACACCTTC
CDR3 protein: CASSLTGDYGYTF

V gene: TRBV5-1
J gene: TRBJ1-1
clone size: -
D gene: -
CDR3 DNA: TGCGCCAGCAGCTTGGGACCGGGCGGGTCCACTGAAGCTTTCTTT
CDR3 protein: CASSLGPGGSTEAFF

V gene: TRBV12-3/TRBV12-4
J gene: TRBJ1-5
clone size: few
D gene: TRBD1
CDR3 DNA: TGTGCCAGCAGCCGAGACAGGGGGAATCAGCCCCAGCATTTT
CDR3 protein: CASSRDRGNQPQHF

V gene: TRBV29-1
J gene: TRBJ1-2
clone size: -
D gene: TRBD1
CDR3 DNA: TGCAGCGCCCGACCCGGACAGGCGGATAACTATGGCTACACCTTC
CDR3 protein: CSARPGQADNYGYTF

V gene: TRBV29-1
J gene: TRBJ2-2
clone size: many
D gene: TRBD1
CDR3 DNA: TGCAGCGTTGATGCGACAGGGAAAGCCGGGGAGCTGTTTTTT
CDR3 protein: CSVDATGKAGELFF

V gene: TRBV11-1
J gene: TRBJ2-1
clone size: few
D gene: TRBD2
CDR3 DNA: TGTGCCAGCAGCTTGGGGGGTGTGTGGCTAGCGGGGACCAATGAGCAGTTCTTC
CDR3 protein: CASSLGGVWLAGTNEQFF

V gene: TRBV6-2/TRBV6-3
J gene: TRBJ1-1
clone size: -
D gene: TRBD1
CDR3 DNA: TGTGCCAGCAGTTACTCGAAAGGGGGCAAGGACACTGAAGCTTTCTTT
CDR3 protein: CASSYSKGGKDTEAFF

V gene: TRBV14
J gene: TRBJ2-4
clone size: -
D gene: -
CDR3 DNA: TGTGCCAGCAGCCAAGGACACATCCAATTTCAGTACTTC
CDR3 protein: CASSQGHIQFQYF

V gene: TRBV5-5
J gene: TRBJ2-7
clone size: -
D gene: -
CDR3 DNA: TGTGCCAGCAGCTTGGAGCGGAGCTCCTACGAGCAGTACTTC
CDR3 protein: CASSLERSSYEQYF

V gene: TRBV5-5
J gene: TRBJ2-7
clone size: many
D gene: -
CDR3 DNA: TGTGCCAGCAGCTTGGGGACACGTCTCTACGAGCAGTACTTC
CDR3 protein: CASSLGTRLYEQYF

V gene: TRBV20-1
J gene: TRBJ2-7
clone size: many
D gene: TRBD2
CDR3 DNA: TGCAGTGCTAGTGTAGCGGGGGGATACGAGCAGTACTTC
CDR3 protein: CSASVAGGYEQYF

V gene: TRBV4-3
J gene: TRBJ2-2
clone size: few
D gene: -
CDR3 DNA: TGCGCCAGCAGCCAAGACTACGGAAACACCGGGGAGCTGTTTTTT
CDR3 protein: CASSQDYGNTGELFF

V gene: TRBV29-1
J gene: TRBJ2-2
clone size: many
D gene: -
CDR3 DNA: TGCAGCGTTGAAGCCGGGGCGAACACCGGGGAGCTGTTTTTT
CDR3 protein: CSVEAGANTGELFF

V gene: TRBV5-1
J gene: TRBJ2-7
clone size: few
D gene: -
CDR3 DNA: TGCGCCAGCGGGGTAACGGGCGGAACCTACGAGCAGTACTTC
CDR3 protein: CASGVTGGTYEQYF

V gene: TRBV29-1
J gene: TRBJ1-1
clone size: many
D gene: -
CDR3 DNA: TGCAGCGCAGCTACAGCACCGAACACTGAAGCTTTCTTT
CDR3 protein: CSAATAPNTEAFF

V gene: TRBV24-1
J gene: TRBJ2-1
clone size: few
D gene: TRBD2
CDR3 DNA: TGTGCCACCAGTGGAGCCGGGACTAGCGGGGCCGGGGGTGGGAATGAGCAGTTCTTC
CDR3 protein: CATSGAGTSGAGGGNEQFF

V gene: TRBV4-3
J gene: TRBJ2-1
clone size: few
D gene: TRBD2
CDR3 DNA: TGCGCCAGCAGCCAGGGACTAGCGGGGGTCCGTGAGCAGTTCTTC
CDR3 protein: CASSQGLAGVREQFF